The source of this T cell receptor beta chain is a study of identical twins. This clonotype came up a few times. The antigen is undetermined. Looked up from germline, CDR1 is MNHEY and CDR2 is SMNVEV (reference sequence). With 5 bases clipped from V and 0 bases from J, the junction kept 9 bases outside the gene matches. This CDR3 is built from 16 residues. Study-wide points: Within cord blood, abundant beta clonotypes carried fewer insertions, but memory repertoires showed no such trend.

A single record per CDR3 protein comes from TCRdb applying MiXCR to the 5' RACE reads. The sample yields 450,000 or so distinct CDR3 sequences, 15% to 20% seen once. Specimen: naive T cells sorted from blood. The gene calls are TRBV27 and TRBJ1-1, with 7 bases fitting TRBD1. The origin of this receptor is a man aged 50-60 years in good health. The chain's CDR3 is CASSPRTGALNTEAFF. Here the CDR3 DNA reads TGTGCCAGCAGTCCCCGAACAGGGGCCTTGAACACTGAAGCTTTCTTT.